Detailed here is one T cell receptor (beta chain). These data originate in a study of blood T cell repertoires in COVID-19. Study details: Samples representing acute and convalescent COVID-19 were sourced from the United States, Italy and Spain. PBMCs, B-cell-depleted T cells, or T cells were the source of the cDNA or gDNA that made up the material.

Original handling: Amplifying reference gene primers gave estimates of nucleated cell counts. Using immunoSEQ multiplex PCR, the repertoire was profiled, and TCRdb retains in-frame clones only, with some absent. The DNA was the basis for D and trimming; V, J and clone size are from that table. The sample consists of about 180,000 clones, around 80% of them appearing once. Germline lookup yields CDR1 LNHDA and CDR2 SQIVND (reference sequence). Trimming stripped 5 bases from V and 8 bases from J, with 16 bases between. This CDR3 region has 14 residues. The sequence came from a man aged 70-80 years with active or convalescent COVID-19. Sequenced material: peripheral blood. V and J are TRBV19 and TRBJ2-1, with D maybe TRBD1 (5 bases). The CDR3 DNA reads TGTGCCAGTAGTTTGGGGCGATCAGCTCATGAGCAGTTCTTC. It translates to CASSLGRSAHEQFF.